The 27 T cell receptor beta chains in this list originate from one sample, sequenced in a study of molecular identifiers for immune sequencing clone quantification. TCRdb passed the PCR reads through MiXCR, listing each CDR3 protein once. The top ten clones hold roughly 0.85% of a sample with 600,000 to 650,000 distinct CDR3 sequences, nearly 20% of them seen once. The sequencing input was naive CD8+ T cells from blood, with Jurkat cell RNA spiked in. The subset here: FACS-sorted CD8+CD4-CCR7+CD45RA+ naive T cells. The receptor source for this set is a human donor in good health. Some libraries in this study had Jurkat cell RNA spiked in.

This clonotype appeared many times. The chain couples TRBV6-1 to TRBJ2-7; TRBD1 agrees at 7 bases. The CDR3 is 16 residues long. V gave up 3 bases and J gave up 4 bases; unmatched junction bases: 12. In germline, CDR1 is MNHNS, CDR2 SASEGT. CDR3 coding DNA: TGTGCCAGCAGTGAGAGAGACAGGGAGAAAGGTTACGAGCAGTACTTC. Translated, it gives CASSERDREKGYEQYF.

For this clonotype: A read error is possible here, since a much larger clone lies one base away. The V gene is TRBV27, the J gene TRBJ1-6; D unresolved. This CDR3 has 12 residues. Germline lookup yields CDR1 MNHEY and CDR2 SMNVEV (reference sequence). This CDR3 is CACSFPNSPLHF. The DNA of the CDR3 is TGTGCCTGCAGTTTTCCCAATTCACCCCTCCACTTT.

Many counts were recorded for this clonotype. The V and J genes are TRBV5-8 and TRBJ2-7; no definite D call. CDR3 length: 10 residues. Germline V gene sequence: CDR1 SGHTS, CDR2 YDEGEE. Trimming removed 7 bases at V and 0 bases at J, with 2 bases between. CDR3 protein: CASPSYEQYF. In DNA, the CDR3 is TGTGCCAGCCCCTCCTACGAGCAGTACTTC.

This sequence joins TRBV7-9 and TRBJ2-3, with D tentatively TRBD2 (7 bases). Germline CDR1 reads SEHNR; CDR2 reads FQNEAQ (reference sequence). The CDR3 loop spans 15 amino acids. V gave up 2 bases and J gave up 6 bases, with 15 bases separating them. The CDR3 DNA reads TGTGCCAGCAGCTTATTAGGGGGGGTCCTGGATACGCAGTATTTT. It codes for CASSLLGGVLDTQYF.

This clonotype was counted ten times or more. The CDR3 region has the DNA TGTGCCAGCAGTACTGGACAGTGGTCTAGCGGGGGAGACCCGGGAGATACGCAGTATTTT. It translates to CASSTGQWSSGGDPGDTQYF. The V gene is TRBV12-3 or TRBV12-4, the J gene TRBJ2-3, with 10 bases fitting TRBD2. J was trimmed by 5 bases and V by 5 bases; bases with no gene match: 22. The CDR3 totals 20 residues.

This clonotype turned up a few times. The chain uses TRBV6-2 or TRBV6-3 and TRBJ2-1, with 7 bases aligning to TRBD2. The germline CDR1 and CDR2 sequences are MNHEY and SVGEGT. Trimming removed 2 bases from V and 0 bases from J; junction bases left unmatched: 4. CDR3 length: 16 amino acids. CDR3 amino acids: CASSYPTSFSYNEQFF. The CDR3, as DNA: TGTGCCAGCAGTTACCCGACTAGCTTCTCCTACAATGAGCAGTTCTTC.

This clonotype was observed a handful of times. The CDR3 spells CASSQEWDRPYNEQFF. The CDR3 coding sequence is TGCGCCAGCAGCCAAGAATGGGACAGACCCTACAATGAGCAGTTCTTC. The chain links TRBV4-1 to TRBJ2-1, with 7 bases lining up with TRBD1. The germline gives CDR1 MGHRA, CDR2 YSYEKL. The CDR3 spans 16 residues. The V gene end was trimmed by 0 bases and the J gene end by 2 bases; junction bases not matched to a gene: 4.

This clonotype was counted at least ten times. The rearrangement uses TRBV27 and TRBJ1-1; D possibly corresponds to TRBD1 (5 bases). V lost 8 bases and J lost 4, with 14 bases in between. Germline V gives CDR1 MNHEY, CDR2 SMNVEV (reference sequence). CDR3 length equals 13 residues. CDR3 amino acids: CASRRPGITEAFF. CDR3 coding DNA: TGTGCCAGCCGAAGGCCAGGGATCACTGAAGCTTTCTTT.

This clonotype was detected many times. The chain has TRBV27 and TRBJ1-1; D might be TRBD1 (5 bases). CDR3 length: 15 residues. The germline CDR1 and CDR2 sequences are MNHEY and SMNVEV (reference sequence). Trimming removed 8 bases at V and 4 bases at J, with 20 bases between. CDR3 DNA sequence: TGTGCCAGCCGTCACTACGACAGTCGGAGCACTGAAGCTTTCTTT. Protein sequence: CASRHYDSRSTEAFF.

With regard to this clonotype: A single base separates this from a much larger clone, so it may be a read error. The J gene is TRBJ2-3, the V gene TRBV20-1, with TRBD1 as a possible D gene (5 bases). Per germline, CDR1 DFQATT and CDR2 SNEGSKA (reference sequence). V shed 6 bases and J shed 1 base, with 14 bases lying between them. The CDR3 consists of 14 residues. CDR3 sequence reads: CSARVRAGTDTQYF. In nucleotides, the CDR3 is TGCAGTGCCCGAGTCAGGGCGGGCACAGATACGCAGTATTTT.

This clonotype is a singleton in its sample. A single base separates this from a much larger clone, so it may be a read error. The V and J genes are TRBV5-1 and TRBJ2-7; D is ambiguous. This CDR3 has 16 amino acids. Germline V gene data show CDR1 as SGHRS and CDR2 as YFSETQ. Here the CDR3 DNA reads TGCACCAGCAATGAACACCGGGCAGGCTTATCCTACGAGCAGTACTTC. It specifies CTSNEHRAGLSYEQYF.

This clonotype appeared many times. The chain uses TRBV14 and TRBJ2-3; 8 nucleotides match TRBD2. The trim removed 1 base at V and 7 bases at J, leaving 7 bases unmatched. The CDR3 sequence is 15 residues long. Germline values: CDR1 SGHDN, CDR2 FVKESK. The CDR3 bases are TGTGCCAGCAGCCAAGGAGTAGCGGGGCGGTATACGCAGTATTTT. This sequence encodes CASSQGVAGRYTQYF.

Many counts were recorded for this clonotype. Written as DNA, the CDR3 is TGTGCCAGCAGTTTCCCAGTGGGGGGGGTCTACAATGAGCAGTTCTTC. Translated, it gives CASSFPVGGVYNEQFF. The chain recombines TRBV12-3 or TRBV12-4 with TRBJ2-1; 7 nucleotides line up with TRBD2. V shed 3 bases and J 3 bases; nucleotides not matched to a gene: 8. This CDR3 contains 16 residues.

The sample holds a few counts of this clonotype. This chain connects TRBV10-2 to TRBJ2-2, with TRBD1 identical over 8 bases. Germline-derived CDR1 and CDR2 are WSHSY and SAAADI. After removal of 5 bases from V and 4 bases from J, the junction contained 9 bases not matched to a gene. The CDR3 contains 16 residues. CDR3 DNA: TGCGCCAGCAGTTTTGGGCAGGGGGCGCCCACCGGGGAGCTGTTTTTT. It codes for CASSFGQGAPTGELFF.

The table lists this clonotype with many counts. The chain recombines TRBV15 with TRBJ2-6, with D perhaps TRBD2 (5 bases). The CDR3 extends over 17 amino acids. V shed 0 bases and J shed 0 bases, with 9 bases lying between them. Germline V gene sequence: CDR1 LNHNV, CDR2 YYDKDF (reference sequence). The CDR3 DNA is TGTGCCACCAGCAGAGATTCACTAGACTCTGGGGCCAACGTCCTGACTTTC. Translating gives CATSRDSLDSGANVLTF.

As regards this clonotype: It may be a read error: a sequence one base away is much more abundant. V gene TRBV7-9 combines with J gene TRBJ2-7; the D gene could be TRBD1 or TRBD2 (5 bases each). Trimming took 8 bases from V and 6 from J, leaving 17 bases between them. Per the germline V gene, CDR1 is SEHNR and CDR2 is FQNEAQ (reference sequence). This CDR3 is built from 13 residues. The CDR3 nucleotides read TGTGCCAGCGCCGAGGGGACCGGCTGCGAGCAGTACTTC. Protein product: CASAEGTGCEQYF.

This clonotype was observed at least ten times. The genes are TRBV6-2 or TRBV6-3 and TRBJ2-2; D perhaps matches TRBD2 (6 bases). Germline V gene sequence: CDR1 MNHEY, CDR2 SVGEGT. V lost 7 bases to trimming and J lost 8 bases, with 17 bases between them. The CDR3 is 14 residues long. The CDR3 reads CASTQRDFGGELFF. In nucleotides, the CDR3 is TGTGCCAGCACCCAACGGGACTTCGGTGGGGAGCTGTTTTTT.

This clonotype was detected many times. The J gene is TRBJ2-3, the V gene TRBV6-6; 7 bases are shared with TRBD2. V shed 6 bases and J 4 bases; nucleotides not matched to a gene: 13. The CDR3 runs 16 residues. Germline V gene lookup returns CDR1 MNHNY and CDR2 SVGAGI (reference sequence). CDR3 coding DNA: TGTGCCAGCAGCACCCCGTGGGCTAGCGGATCAGATACGCAGTATTTT. Protein product: CASSTPWASGSDTQYF.

This clonotype came up many times. The chain has TRBV4-1 and TRBJ1-1, with no clear D. Germline loops: CDR1 MGHRA, CDR2 YSYEKL. V was clipped by 2 bases and J by 6 bases, with 16 bases between them. This CDR3 region has 15 residues. For the CDR3, the DNA is TGCGCCAGCAGCCAACGGACGGGTCCGGCGGCTGAAGCTTTCTTT. Its translation: CASSQRTGPAAEAFF.

With regard to this clonotype: A much bigger clone sits one base away, suggesting this may be a read error. The chain carries TRBV20-1 and TRBJ2-5; tentative D call: TRBD1 (6 bases). Germline CDR1 is DFQATT and CDR2 is SNEGSKA (reference sequence). The CDR3 runs to 14 residues. The DNA for the CDR3 is TGCAGTGCTACCTCGGGACACCAAAAAGAGACCCAGCACTTC. Translation: CSATSGHQKETQHF.

This clonotype has a handful of counts. The chain joins TRBV20-1 to TRBJ1-2; no definite D call. This CDR3 has 13 residues. V lost 3 bases and J lost 1, with 9 bases in between. From germline, CDR1 is DFQATT and CDR2 SNEGSKA (reference sequence). The DNA for the CDR3 is TGCAGTGCTAGCGAGGACGTTAACTATGGCTACACCTTC. This sequence encodes CSASEDVNYGYTF.

This chain connects TRBV6-5 to TRBJ1-2; no reliable D call. Germline values: CDR1 MNHEY, CDR2 SVGAGI. Trimming shortened V by 0 bases and J by 6 bases, and 14 bases separated the two germline ends. The CDR3 has 15 residues. CDR3 in DNA: TGTGCCAGCAGTTACTCGCAGCTCAACCAGAATGGCTACACCTTC. Translation: CASSYSQLNQNGYTF.

In regard to this clonotype: Possible read error: a much larger clone is one base away. The chain couples TRBV3-1 to TRBJ2-7; D perhaps matches TRBD2 (5 bases). Germline values: CDR1 LGHDT, CDR2 YNNKEL (reference sequence). The CDR3 loop spans 13 amino acids. The CDR3 DNA reads as TGTGCCGGCAGCGGAGTAGCGTGGTACGAGCAGTACTTC. This sequence encodes CAGSGVAWYEQYF.

This clonotype was picked up many times. This chain joins TRBV4-1 and TRBJ1-1; the D gene is possibly TRBD1 (5 bases). Germline lookup yields CDR1 MGHRA and CDR2 YSYEKL. The germline V and J ends were trimmed by 2 bases and 6 bases, with 13 bases remaining between them. CDR3 size: 14 residues. CDR3 in DNA: TGCGCCAGCAGCCAATTACCGCAGGGTTCTGAAGCTTTCTTT. Protein: CASSQLPQGSEAFF.

This clonotype came up many times. The chain's CDR3 is CSVGGTYPYEQYF. CDR3 DNA: TGCAGCGTTGGCGGGACATACCCCTACGAGCAGTACTTC. The rearrangement joins TRBV29-1 to TRBJ2-7; tentatively, D is TRBD1 or TRBD2 (6 bases each). This CDR3 has 13 amino acids. Germline V gives CDR1 SQVTM, CDR2 ANQGSEA. The V gene lost 4 bases and the J gene lost 2 bases, with 12 bases spanning the gap.

About this clonotype itself: Given the absence of the conserved phenylalanine or tryptophan at the CDR3 end, a read error is likely. Because the CDR3's place on the DNA is in doubt, the DNA is left out and the CDR3 is given as listed by TCRdb. The rearrangement joins TRBV12-3 or TRBV12-4 to TRBJ2-3; the table assigns TRBD2, which was not confirmed against the DNA. The CDR3 comprises 17 residues, both ends counted. The CDR3 sequence is CASSNPRQAGGPDTRYS.

This clonotype was counted a few times. V and J are TRBV4-3 and TRBJ2-2, with 10 bases matching TRBD2. The CDR3 is made up of 17 amino acids. Per the germline V gene, CDR1 is LGHNA and CDR2 is YSLEER. V shed 0 bases, J shed 3 bases, and the junction held 4 bases outside the gene matches. The CDR3 here is CASSQDASGRHTGELFF. In DNA form, the CDR3 reads TGCGCCAGCAGCCAAGATGCTAGCGGGAGACACACCGGGGAGCTGTTTTTT.